This T cell receptor (beta chain) was documented in a study of blood T cell repertoires in COVID-19. About the study: The United States, Italy and Spain provided the acute and convalescent COVID-19 samples. PBMCs, B-cell-depleted T cells, or T cells provided the cDNA or gDNA that made up the material.

The CDR3 spans 14 residues. V was trimmed by 3 bases and J by 8 bases, leaving 16 bases between them. Germline V gene lookup returns CDR1 LGHDT and CDR2 YNNKEL (reference sequence). Study processing details: Nucleated cell number was recorded as an estimate derived from reference gene primer amplification. The table came from immunoSEQ multiplex PCR; TCRdb's copy has only in-frame clones and leaves some out. That table gives V, J and clone size, and the DNA gave D and trimming. The sample includes 110,000 to 150,000 clones, roughly 91% of them seen just once. V is TRBV3-1 (or the pseudogene TRBV3-2) and J is TRBJ1-1; perhaps TRBD1 as D (6 bases). This receptor was obtained from a man in his sixties with active or convalescent COVID-19. Source material: peripheral blood. The CDR3 here is CASSHRGVQGEAFF. CDR3 nucleotide sequence: TGTGCCAGCAGCCACCGAGGGGTACAGGGCGAAGCTTTCTTT.